The 15 T cell receptor beta chains reported below all come from one sample, sequenced in a study of control samples from healthy donors and cancer patients. Profiled with immunoSEQ multiplex PCR; TCRdb holds only in-frame clones, not every one. The sample contains roughly 200,000 clones, about 93% of which appear only once. The sample was blood. The receptors were gathered from a young man in good health.

Notes on this clone: Other DNA variants within this sample encode the same CDR3. This chain joins TRBV5-1 and TRBJ1-1; D might be TRBD1 (5 bases). Trimming left V 2 bases short and J 5 bases short, with 10 bases between. Germline CDR1 is SGHRS and CDR2 is YFSETQ. The CDR3 has 13 residues. The DNA for the CDR3 is TGCGCCAGCAGCTTAACTGGGGGTACTGAAGCTTTCTTT. Residues: CASSLTGGTEAFF. The complete variable domain, with remaining parts taken from reference TRBV5-1 and TRBJ1-1, reads KAGVTQTPRYLIKTRGQQVTLSCSPISGHRSVSWYQQTPGQGLQFLFEYFSETQRNKGNFPGRFSGRQFSNSRSEMNVSTLELGDSALYLCASSLTGGTEAFFGQGTRLTVV.

The genes are TRBV24-1 and TRBJ2-3, with TRBD2 matching 9 bases. CDR1 is KGHDR, CDR2 SFDVKD, per germline. Trimming cost V 4 bases and J 0 bases; bases outside gene matches: 10. The CDR3 has 18 amino acids. DNA for the CDR3: TGTGCCACCAGTGAGGGGCTAGCGGGGAAGACTAGCACAGATACGCAGTATTTT. Its translation: CATSEGLAGKTSTDTQYF.

J is TRBJ1-5 and V is TRBV23-1, with a possible D match to TRBD1 (5 bases). TRBV23-1 is classed as an ORF, of uncertain function. V lost 2 bases and J 7 bases, leaving 21 bases between the germline ends. This CDR3 spans 17 amino acids. This CDR3 is CASSQMGDPPSHQPQHF. The DNA for the CDR3 is TGCGCCAGCAGTCAAATGGGGGACCCCCCCAGCCACCAGCCCCAGCATTTT.

The V gene is TRBV7-9, the J gene TRBJ2-3; either TRBD1 or TRBD2 may supply D (6 bases each). Germline loops: CDR1 SEHNR, CDR2 FQNEAQ (reference sequence). Trimming removed 3 bases from V and 6 bases from J, with 10 bases in between. This CDR3 has 13 amino acids. CDR3: CASSFVGGDTQYF. Written as DNA, the CDR3 is TGTGCCAGCAGCTTTGTAGGGGGGGATACGCAGTATTTT.

The chain links TRBV5-1 to TRBJ1-2; 7 nucleotides agree with TRBD1. The CDR3 loop spans 12 amino acids. In germline, CDR1 is SGHRS, CDR2 YFSETQ. The junction had 4 bases not matched to a gene; V was cut back by 3 bases and J by 8 bases. The CDR3 reads CASSSTGDGYTF. DNA for the CDR3: TGCGCCAGCAGCTCAACAGGGGACGGCTACACCTTC.

The V call is TRBV20-1, the J call TRBJ1-1; D is undetermined. The germline CDR1 and CDR2 sequences are DFQATT and SNEGSKA (reference sequence). The V end lost 2 bases, the J end lost 4 bases, and 5 bases lay between the germline ends. The CDR3 runs 11 residues. The CDR3 nucleotides are TGCAGTGCTAGATTCCCCACTGAAGCTTTCTTT. It codes for CSARFPTEAFF.

This chain connects TRBV6-4 to TRBJ1-2; 8 nucleotides agree with TRBD1. From germline, CDR1 is MRHNA and CDR2 SNTAGT. There are 14 residues in the CDR3. Germline trimming cut 3 bases from V and 8 bases from J; bases unmatched to any gene: 8. In nucleotides, the CDR3 is TGTGCCAGCAGTGATTTACAGGGGGGCGGCGGCTACACCTTC. It codes for CASSDLQGGGGYTF.

The J gene is TRBJ1-1, the V gene TRBV29-1, with a tentative D call TRBD1 (6 bases). In germline, CDR1 is SQVTM, CDR2 ANQGSEA. V was trimmed by 7 bases and J by 1 base, leaving 16 bases between them. The CDR3 is 14 residues long. The CDR3 reads CSAVQGSRNTEAFF. Here the CDR3 DNA reads TGCAGCGCTGTCCAGGGGTCCAGGAACACTGAAGCTTTCTTT.

This clone has ten or more counts. The chain joins TRBV4-1 to TRBJ1-5, with 8 bases identical to TRBD1. Germline CDR1 reads MGHRA; CDR2 reads YSYEKL. The ends lost 4 bases at V and 11 bases at J; junction bases unmatched: 13. CDR3 size: 15 residues. CDR3 in amino acids: CASSRETGALGSQHF. The CDR3 DNA is TGCGCCAGCAGCCGAGAGACAGGGGCTTTGGGGTCCCAGCATTTT.

The chain employs TRBV24-1 and TRBJ2-7, with TRBD2 as a possible D gene (6 bases). Looked up from germline, CDR1 is KGHDR and CDR2 is SFDVKD. The CDR3 loop spans 14 amino acids. With 0 bases removed from V and 3 bases from J, the gap between germline ends came to 8 bases. This CDR3 is CATSDLWGDYEQYF. The DNA of the CDR3 is TGTGCCACCAGTGATTTGTGGGGGGACTACGAGCAGTACTTC.

The chain joins TRBV19 to TRBJ1-1; D unclear. Germline CDR1 LNHDA, CDR2 SQIVND (reference sequence). Trimming cost V 1 base and J 1 base, with 10 bases left between them. The CDR3 is 15 amino acids. The CDR3 region has the DNA TGTGCCAGTAGTATAGGTGGGAAAGAGAACACTGAAGCTTTCTTT. This encodes CASSIGGKENTEAFF. The full variable domain, with the rest looked up from reference TRBV19 and TRBJ1-1, is DGGITQSPKYLFRKEGQNVTLSCEQNLNHDAMYWYRQDPGQGLRLIYYSQIVNDFQKGDIAEGYSVSREKKESFPLTVTSAQKNPTAFYLCASSIGGKENTEAFFGQGTRLTVV.

The V call is TRBV6-1, the J call TRBJ2-5; TRBD2 aligns across 9 bases. The CDR3 contains 16 residues. Looked up from germline, CDR1 is MNHNS and CDR2 is SASEGT. Trimming cost V 2 bases and J 5 bases; bases outside gene matches: 9. The DNA for the CDR3 is TGTGCCAGCAGTGAAAATCGGCGGGGGGGCTGGGAGACCCAGTACTTC. Translating it yields CASSENRRGGWETQYF.

The chain uses TRBV5-1 and TRBJ2-7, with 8 bases that match TRBD1. CDR1 is SGHRS, CDR2 YFSETQ, per germline. Germline trimming cut 4 bases from V and 0 bases from J; bases unmatched to any gene: 3. CDR3 size: 14 residues. The CDR3 spells CASSRGQGSYEQYF. In DNA form, the CDR3 reads TGCGCCAGCAGCAGAGGACAGGGCTCCTACGAGCAGTACTTC.

The chain couples TRBV2 to TRBJ2-6, with D hard to call. V was pared by 6 bases and J by 2 bases, with 11 bases between. The CDR3 has 15 residues. Germline lookup yields CDR1 SNHLY and CDR2 FYNNEI. CDR3 in DNA: TGTGCCAGCAGCCGAGACCTAACTGGGGCCAACGTCCTGACTTTC. Translated, it gives CASSRDLTGANVLTF.

V gene TRBV15 combines with J gene TRBJ2-7; no clear D. Per the germline V gene, CDR1 is LNHNV and CDR2 is YYDKDF (reference sequence). V lost 2 bases, J lost 5 bases, and 10 bases lay in between. The CDR3 length is 13 residues. The CDR3 spells CATSRRTQDEQYF. The DNA of the CDR3 is TGTGCCACCAGCAGACGAACCCAGGACGAGCAGTACTTC.